The 28 T cell receptor beta chains presented below share a single source sample, sequenced in a study of shared clonotypes between healthy human individuals. Some clones are missing from TCRdb's copy, which holds only in-frame ones; the method was immunoSEQ multiplex PCR. Counted here are about 820,000 clones, 92% occurring once; the ten biggest clones make up approximately 25%. Naive CD8 cells comprised CD45RO-negative, CCR7-positively selected cells, excluding terminally differentiated effector memory CD45RA+ cells. Material: naive CD8+ T cells sorted from blood. The receptors derive from a man between 25 and 39 years old in good health.

This chain connects TRBV28 to TRBJ2-1, with 7 bases lining up with TRBD1. The CDR3 loop spans 14 amino acids. Germline CDR1 and CDR2: MDHEN and SYDVKM. V lost 9 bases to trimming and J lost 4 bases; unmatched junction nucleotides: 9. The CDR3 DNA reads TGTGCCAGTTTTCGAGGGGGCGATTACAATGAGCAGTTCTTC. Protein: CASFRGGDYNEQFF.

The rearrangement uses TRBV4-2 and TRBJ2-7; tentative D call: TRBD2 (6 bases). From germline, CDR1 is LGHNA and CDR2 YNFKEQ. CDR3 length: 13 amino acids. The V end lost 5 bases, the J end lost 2 bases, and 10 bases lay between the germline ends. The CDR3 reads CASSSSGPYEQYF. The CDR3 DNA sequence: TGTGCCAGCAGCTCGAGCGGGCCCTACGAGCAGTACTTC.

The rearrangement uses TRBV10-3 and TRBJ2-7, with 11 bases matching TRBD2. The CDR3 covers 16 residues. The germline CDR1 and CDR2 sequences are ENHRY and SYGVKD. Losses at the gene ends were 3 bases for V and 3 bases for J; bases not matched to a gene: 7. The CDR3 here is CAISEPPGTSGYEQYF. CDR3 nucleotide sequence: TGTGCCATCAGTGAACCGCCCGGGACTAGCGGCTACGAGCAGTACTTC.

This clone showed up just once. The CDR3 sequence: CASSQVKHTDTQYF. DNA for the CDR3: TGCGCCAGCAGCCAAGTTAAGCACACAGATACGCAGTATTTT. The V call is TRBV4-1, the J call TRBJ2-3; D remains unclear. The CDR3 runs 14 residues. Trimming left V 1 base short and J 2 bases short, with 7 bases between. Germline assignment: CDR1 MGHRA and CDR2 YSYEKL.

The chain carries TRBV5-6 and TRBJ2-1; 8 positions agree with TRBD1. CDR1 and CDR2 from the germline V gene are SGHDT and YYEEEE. The CDR3 contains 16 residues. The V segment lost 5 bases and the J segment 2 bases; nucleotides outside the gene matches: 9. The CDR3 DNA reads as TGTGCCAGCAGTTACCAACAGGGGGAGCCCTACAATGAGCAGTTCTTC. Protein product: CASSYQQGEPYNEQFF.

This chain joins TRBV7-9 and TRBJ1-1; TRBD1 might be the D (6 bases). The CDR3 runs 16 residues. CDR1 is SEHNR and CDR2 is FQNEAQ in the germline V gene (reference sequence). Trimming removed 5 bases at V and 1 base at J, with 17 bases between. The CDR3 coding sequence is TGTGCCAGCAGCCCGACCGTGGCAGGGGCGAACACTGAAGCTTTCTTT. The encoded protein is CASSPTVAGANTEAFF.

The chain joins TRBV19 to TRBJ1-1, with TRBD1 as a possible D gene (5 bases). The V end was cut by 7 bases, the J end by 1 base, with 13 bases between. The CDR3 runs 14 residues. The germline gives CDR1 LNHDA, CDR2 SQIVND (reference sequence). The CDR3 protein is CASKFRGTNTEAFF. The CDR3 DNA reads TGTGCCAGTAAGTTCCGGGGGACGAACACTGAAGCTTTCTTT.

This chain connects TRBV6-1 to TRBJ2-7; TRBD2 might be the D (5 bases). The CDR3 is 14 amino acids. Per the germline V gene, CDR1 is MNHNS and CDR2 is SASEGT. Trimming took 2 bases from V and 7 from J, leaving 15 bases between them. The CDR3 DNA sequence: TGTGCCAGCAGTGAATTGAAGGTACCGGGGGAGCAGTACTTC. It is translated as CASSELKVPGEQYF.

The CDR3 DNA reads TGTGCCAGCTCACCGGCGGGGTTCTCCTACGAGCAGTACTTC. It encodes CASSPAGFSYEQYF. The rearrangement links TRBV18 to TRBJ2-7; possibly TRBD2 for D (6 bases). CDR3 length: 14 amino acids. Germline lookup yields CDR1 KGHSH and CDR2 LQKENI. V gave up 3 bases and J gave up 0 bases, with 9 bases separating them.

The chain combines TRBV14 with TRBJ2-7; 7 bases are a match to TRBD1. V was pared by 1 base and J by 0 bases, with 6 bases of the junction left unmatched. The CDR3 loop spans 16 amino acids. Germline CDR1 and CDR2: SGHDN and FVKESK. CDR3 in amino acids: CASSQARGLSSYEQYF. DNA for the CDR3: TGTGCCAGCAGCCAAGCAAGGGGGCTGAGCTCCTACGAGCAGTACTTC.

The gene calls are TRBV4-3 and TRBJ2-7; 7 bases are shared with TRBD2. The length of the CDR3 is 15 residues. The V segment lost 0 bases and the J segment 3 bases; nucleotides outside the gene matches: 5. Germline lookup yields CDR1 LGHNA and CDR2 YSLEER. CDR3 nucleotides: TGCGCCAGCAGCCAAGATTCAGCGGGATTCTACGAGCAGTACTTC. Translation: CASSQDSAGFYEQYF.

This chain connects TRBV27 to TRBJ1-2; 10 nucleotides line up with TRBD1. This CDR3 contains 15 residues. Germline V CDR1 and CDR2: MNHEY, SMNVEV (reference sequence). V trimming: 4 bases; J trimming: 8 bases; junction bases outside the gene matches: 10. The DNA of the CDR3 is TGTGCCAGCAGTTCAATGGGACAGGGGAGGAGGGGCTACACCTTC. Translation gives CASSSMGQGRRGYTF.

V usage is TRBV5-1 and J usage is TRBJ1-1, with D unclear. Between the trimmed V and J ends, which lost 0 bases and 3 bases, there was a span of 9 bases. CDR3 length equals 14 residues. The germline V gene has CDR1 SGHRS and CDR2 YFSETQ. CDR3 nucleotide sequence: TGCGCCAGCAGCTTGGGAGGGTTGGACACTGAAGCTTTCTTT. This translates into CASSLGGLDTEAFF.

The DNA for the CDR3 is TGTGCCACAGGGGACAGGGGGCCCGCCGGGGAGCTGTTTTTT. The encoded protein is CATGDRGPAGELFF. The chain has TRBV19 and TRBJ2-2; TRBD1 matches 12 bases. V shed 10 bases, J shed 6 bases, and the junction held 6 bases outside the gene matches. CDR3 length: 14 residues. Germline loops: CDR1 LNHDA, CDR2 SQIVND (reference sequence).

The gene calls are TRBV7-8 and TRBJ2-1; tentative D call: TRBD2 (6 bases). Per germline, CDR1 SGHVS and CDR2 FQNEAQ. V lost 5 bases, J lost 9 bases, and 26 bases lay in between. The CDR3 covers 17 residues. The CDR3 loop is CASSPTSAWTTGGEQFF. The CDR3, as DNA: TGTGCCAGCAGCCCCACGTCTGCCTGGACGACCGGGGGTGAGCAGTTCTTC.

This chain uses TRBV19 with TRBJ2-1; D is perhaps TRBD2 (6 bases). Per germline, CDR1 LNHDA and CDR2 SQIVND (reference sequence). Trimming left V 7 bases short and J 10 bases short, with 17 bases between. The CDR3 has 13 residues. For the CDR3, the DNA is TGTGCCAGTACCCCCGAAGGAGGGATGGAGCAGTTCTTC. Amino acids: CASTPEGGMEQFF.

This clone was counted a single time. The chain employs TRBV29-1 and TRBJ2-2, with D perhaps being TRBD1 or TRBD2 (5 bases each). Germline-derived CDR1 and CDR2 are SQVTM and ANQGSEA. V dropped 6 bases and J dropped 1 base, with 12 bases sitting between them. The CDR3 sequence is 14 residues long. As DNA, the CDR3 is TGCAGCGTGGGGACGGACGGGAACACCGGGGAGCTGTTTTTT. As protein: CSVGTDGNTGELFF.

The gene calls are TRBV5-3 and TRBJ2-2; D assignment may be TRBD1 or TRBD2 (5 bases each). TRBV5-3 is annotated as an ORF whose role is uncertain. The germline V and J ends were trimmed by 5 bases and 4 bases, with 9 bases remaining between them. There are 13 residues in the CDR3. The DNA for the CDR3 is TGTGCCAGAAGGCTTGGGACCACCGGGGAGCTGTTTTTT. This translates into CARRLGTTGELFF.

The chain combines TRBV28 with TRBJ2-1, with D perhaps matching TRBD1 (7 bases). This CDR3 contains 15 residues. CDR1 is MDHEN and CDR2 is SYDVKM in the germline V gene. V was shortened by 2 bases and J by 5 bases, with 13 bases between the two germline ends. The CDR3 is CASSLAGGFHNEQFF. In DNA form, the CDR3 reads TGTGCCAGCAGTTTAGCAGGGGGGTTCCACAATGAGCAGTTCTTC. Supplemented by reference TRBV28 and TRBJ2-1, the full variable domain reads DVKVTQSSRYLVKRTGEKVFLECVQDMDHENMFWYRQDPGLGLRLIYFSYDVKMKEKGDIPEGYSVSREKKERFSLILESASTNQTSMYLCASSLAGGFHNEQFFGPGTRLTVL.

The rearrangement links TRBV25-1 to TRBJ2-1, with 8 positions matching TRBD2. The CDR3 has 16 residues. Germline V gives CDR1 MGHDK, CDR2 SYGVNS. Losses at the gene ends were 4 bases for V and 0 bases for J; bases not matched to a gene: 5. CDR3 nucleotides: TGTGCCAGCAGTGGGTGGAGCGGGAGCTCCTACAATGAGCAGTTCTTC. Protein product: CASSGWSGSSYNEQFF.

A remark on this clone: Distinct nucleotide sequences in the sample also encode this CDR3. The rearrangement links TRBV4-3 to TRBJ2-7; D not resolved. This CDR3 has 13 amino acids. The V gene lost 0 bases and the J gene lost 3 bases, with 6 bases spanning the gap. Germline CDR1 reads LGHNA; CDR2 reads YSLEER. The CDR3 spells CASSQDRSYEQYF. The CDR3 coding sequence is TGCGCCAGCAGCCAAGATAGGAGCTACGAGCAGTACTTC.

The chain uses TRBV5-1 and TRBJ2-1; the match to TRBD2 covers 9 bases. CDR1 and CDR2 from the germline V gene are SGHRS and YFSETQ. Germline trimming cut 4 bases from V and 7 bases from J; bases unmatched to any gene: 12. CDR3 size: 16 residues. DNA for the CDR3: TGCGCCAGCAGCCCGGGACTAGCCAGGGCAGTAAATGAGCAGTTCTTC. Its protein is CASSPGLARAVNEQFF.

The chain has TRBV29-1 and TRBJ2-7; the D gene is possibly TRBD1 (6 bases). Germline CDR1 reads SQVTM; CDR2 reads ANQGSEA. V lost 5 bases and J lost 0, with 11 bases in between. This CDR3 is 13 amino acids long. CDR3 sequence reads: CSVFGTISYEQYF. CDR3 DNA: TGCAGCGTTTTTGGGACAATCTCCTACGAGCAGTACTTC.

The V and J genes are TRBV2 and TRBJ2-1; D not resolved. CDR1 is SNHLY and CDR2 is FYNNEI in the germline V gene. Trimming pared 7 bases from V and 6 bases from J, leaving 13 bases between. The CDR3 spans 13 residues. The CDR3 reads CASTLGPPNEQFF. The CDR3 nucleotides read TGTGCCAGCACGCTCGGGCCCCCCAATGAGCAGTTCTTC.

The chain joins TRBV14 to TRBJ2-4; D possibly corresponds to TRBD2 (5 bases). Deletions cut 0 bases from V and 3 bases from J, with 18 bases between. This CDR3 region has 18 residues. CDR1 SGHDN and CDR2 FVKESK come from the germline V gene. The CDR3 DNA follows: TGTGCCAGCAGCCAAGAGTCGCCGGCGGGTGTGTTCAAAAACATTCAGTACTTC. Translation gives CASSQESPAGVFKNIQYF.

This clone showed up just once. DNA for the CDR3: TGTGCCAGCACCCCCCCGGGAGGGCCCCGGGAGACCCAGTACTTC. Amino acid sequence: CASTPPGGPRETQYF. This rearrangement joins TRBV27 to TRBJ2-5, with 8 bases aligning to TRBD2. V trimming: 7 bases; J trimming: 5 bases; junction bases outside the gene matches: 12. Germline V lookup: CDR1 MNHEY, CDR2 SMNVEV (reference sequence). The CDR3 extends over 15 amino acids.

The chain carries TRBV30 and TRBJ1-5; weak D call: TRBD1 (5 bases). Per the germline V gene, CDR1 is GTSNPN and CDR2 is SVGIG (reference sequence). V lost 0 bases and J 4 bases, leaving 16 bases between the germline ends. There are 16 residues in the CDR3. CDR3 residues: CAWSVRGTYFNQPQHF. Written as DNA, the CDR3 is TGTGCCTGGAGTGTTCGGGGGACCTATTTTAATCAGCCCCAGCATTTT.

The chain employs TRBV27 and TRBJ2-7; D not resolved. The CDR3 loop spans 14 amino acids. Germline V gene sequence: CDR1 MNHEY, CDR2 SMNVEV (reference sequence). Between the trimmed V and J ends, which lost 3 bases and 3 bases, there was a span of 12 bases. CDR3 DNA: TGTGCCAGCAGTTTCGGCCGCCAAAACTACGAGCAGTACTTC. It codes for CASSFGRQNYEQYF.